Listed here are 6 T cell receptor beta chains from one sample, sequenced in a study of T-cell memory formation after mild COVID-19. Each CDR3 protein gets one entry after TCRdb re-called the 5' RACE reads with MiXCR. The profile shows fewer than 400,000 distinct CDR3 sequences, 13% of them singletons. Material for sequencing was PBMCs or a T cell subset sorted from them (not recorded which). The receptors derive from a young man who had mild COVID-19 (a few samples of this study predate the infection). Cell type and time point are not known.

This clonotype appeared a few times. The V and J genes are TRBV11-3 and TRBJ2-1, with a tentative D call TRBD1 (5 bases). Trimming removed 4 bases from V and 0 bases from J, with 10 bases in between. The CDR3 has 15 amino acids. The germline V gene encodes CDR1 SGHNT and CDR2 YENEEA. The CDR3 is CASSSGFSSYNEQFF. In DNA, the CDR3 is TGTGCCAGCAGCTCAGGGTTTAGCTCCTACAATGAGCAGTTCTTC.

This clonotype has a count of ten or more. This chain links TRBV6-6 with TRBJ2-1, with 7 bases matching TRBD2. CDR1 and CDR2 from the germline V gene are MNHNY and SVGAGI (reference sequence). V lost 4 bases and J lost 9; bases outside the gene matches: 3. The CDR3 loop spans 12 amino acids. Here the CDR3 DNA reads TGTGCCAGCAGTTCTTCTAGCGGTGAGCAGTTCTTC. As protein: CASSSSSGEQFF.

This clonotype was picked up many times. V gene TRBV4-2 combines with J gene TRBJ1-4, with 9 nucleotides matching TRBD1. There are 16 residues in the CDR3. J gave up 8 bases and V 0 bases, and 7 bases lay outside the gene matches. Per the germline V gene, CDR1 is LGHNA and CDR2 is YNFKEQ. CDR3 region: CASSQDPGQGGEKLFF. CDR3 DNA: TGTGCCAGCAGCCAAGATCCGGGACAGGGTGGGGAAAAACTGTTTTTT.

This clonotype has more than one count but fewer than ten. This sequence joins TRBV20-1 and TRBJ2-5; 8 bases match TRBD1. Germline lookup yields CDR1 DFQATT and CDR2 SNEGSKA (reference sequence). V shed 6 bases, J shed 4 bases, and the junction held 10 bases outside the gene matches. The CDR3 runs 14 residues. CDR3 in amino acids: CSAGPGTGGETQYF. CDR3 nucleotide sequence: TGCAGTGCGGGCCCTGGGACAGGCGGAGAGACCCAGTACTTC.

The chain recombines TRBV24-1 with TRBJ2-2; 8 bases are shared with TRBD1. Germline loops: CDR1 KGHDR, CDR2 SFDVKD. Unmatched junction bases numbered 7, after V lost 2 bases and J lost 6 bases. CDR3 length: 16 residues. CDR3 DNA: TGTGCCACCAGTGATTGGGGCCAGGGGGCCGCCGGGGAGCTGTTTTTT. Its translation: CATSDWGQGAAGELFF.

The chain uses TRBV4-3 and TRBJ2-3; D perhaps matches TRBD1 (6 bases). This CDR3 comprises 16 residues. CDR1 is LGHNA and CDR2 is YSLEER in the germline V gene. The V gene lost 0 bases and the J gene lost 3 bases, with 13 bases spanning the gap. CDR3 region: CASSQDWQGRTDTQYF. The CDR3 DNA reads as TGCGCCAGCAGCCAAGATTGGCAGGGGCGAACAGATACGCAGTATTTT.